This is a list of T cell receptor beta chains from one sample in a study of beta chain features in type 1 diabetes. Using immunoSEQ multiplex PCR, the repertoire was profiled, and TCRdb retains in-frame clones only, with some absent. The profile covers more than 250,000 clones, with around 22% appearing a single time and about 0.012% taken by the ten largest. Material for sequencing was naive CD4+ T cells from blood. Every receptor here comes from a young woman with type 1 diabetes. CDR3s include the opening cysteine and the closing phenylalanine or tryptophan. Clone size is not always given. Where it is, it says once, few, many or a class for expanded clones.

CASSLDSEAFF NA TRBV5-4
CASLRTGTTGTDTQYF NA TRBV2
CASSLQGESTEAFF once TRBV7-9
CASGLGQEYQETQYF once TRBV12-5
CATSRDGQGGYTF NA TRBV15
CAWRGIAGGPPDTQYF few TRBV30
CASRLKGAQETQYF few TRBV5-8
CAISERGQQETQYF few TRBV10-3
CASSDVTWTGNGYTF few TRBV25-1
CACGQSYEQYF NA TRBV30
CASSPLGGRLDNEQFF NA TRBV4-1
CASIEGLFEKLFF few TRBV4-1
CASYLAGVDTQYF NA TRBV5-1
CSAPTGYGYTF few TRBV20-1
CASSPGGVLAEAFF few TRBV7-2
CASRYGGNQPQHF NA TRBV19
CASGSAQTGKFF NA TRBV6-6
CASSLVQGQGSSYGYTF NA TRBV7-2
CASSSGTSGINGELFF NA TRBV9
CARTGTGGGNTIYF NA TRBV28
CASSLGQLDQPQHF NA TRBV5-1
CASGTHLDTEAFF few TRBV28
CASRGFRTSTDTQYF NA TRBV2
CATSRAPLAGSHEQFF few TRBV15
CAISETTGAPNEKLFF few TRBV10-3
CASRSLGLAGGHWFF few TRBV6-5
CAWSVRGYLPQLRRTEAFF NA TRBV30
CASSLGHSGANVLTF NA TRBV7-3
CASSTTGDSYEQYF NA TRBV19
CASTFSRGDTQYF few TRBV7-3
CASSGSSGTGGRNEQFF NA TRBV5-1
CASSSTRVEPFF NA TRBV7-9
CASSALNTEAFF few TRBV25-1
CARTSGYTGELFF few TRBV30